Below, 26 T cell receptor beta chains from the same sample are listed, as sequenced in a study of cytomegalovirus exposure and HLA in healthy donors (dated by TCRdb to 2017 to 2019). Libraries were made using the immunoSEQ multiplex PCR assay. The multiplex PCR relied on a mix of 60 forward primers for TCR Vbeta segments and 13 reverse primers for TCR Jbeta segments. TCRdb took this table from immuneACCESS and kept in-frame rearrangements with V and J called. Such tables lack part of the clones; where checked against another copy, unresolved V genes explain under half of the gap, and the rest is unexplained. For this sample the table gives approximately 160,000 clones, of which under 70% were detected only once. Jointly, the top ten make up 2.5% to 3.5% of the sample. Sequencing was carried out using PBMCs. The receptors were gathered from a woman aged 40 to 50 in good health and CMV-seropositive.

This clone appeared once. This chain joins TRBV4-2 and TRBJ1-5; 11 bases are shared with TRBD1. With V trimmed by 3 bases and J by 4 bases, 5 bases remained unmatched. CDR1 and CDR2 from the germline V gene are LGHNA and YNFKEQ. CDR3 length: 16 residues. The CDR3 bases are TGTGCCAGCAGCCACTTGGACAGGGGGCAAAATCAGCCCCAGCATTTT. Its translation: CASSHLDRGQNQPQHF.

This chain links TRBV5-6 with TRBJ2-3, with D maybe TRBD2 (7 bases). V gave up 4 bases and J gave up 3 bases, with 21 bases separating them. Germline CDR1 is SGHDT and CDR2 is YYEEEE. The CDR3 covers 17 residues. The CDR3 nucleotides read TGTGCCAGCAGCCTCTTAGGGGGGGGCGGGGGAACAGATACGCAGTATTTT. Translating it yields CASSLLGGGGGTDTQYF. Complete variable domain (other parts from reference TRBV5-6 and TRBJ2-3): DAGVTQSPTHLIKTRGQQVTLRCSPKSGHDTVSWYQQALGQGPQFIFQYYEEEERQRGNFPDRFSGHQFPNYSSELNVNALLLGDSALYLCASSLLGGGGGTDTQYFGPGTRLTVL.

The gene calls are TRBV28 and TRBJ2-7; the match to TRBD2 covers 9 bases. CDR1 and CDR2 (germline): MDHEN, SYDVKM. The junction had 3 bases not matched to a gene; V was cut back by 7 bases and J by 2 bases. This CDR3 is 13 amino acids long. The CDR3 DNA is TGTGCCAGCACCCTAGCGGGAACCTACGAGCAGTACTTC. Its protein is CASTLAGTYEQYF.

CDR3 sequence: CATSLGTEKQYF. CDR3 DNA: TGTGCCACCAGCCTTGGGACAGAGAAGCAGTACTTC. The J gene is TRBJ2-7, the V gene TRBV15; 7 bases line up with TRBD1. V was pared by 5 bases and J by 8 bases, with 6 bases of the junction left unmatched. The CDR3 has 12 amino acids. Germline CDR1 reads LNHNV; CDR2 reads YYDKDF (reference sequence).

The chain joins TRBV5-1 to TRBJ2-1, with a possible D match to TRBD1 (7 bases). The CDR3 runs to 11 residues. Germline lookup yields CDR1 SGHRS and CDR2 YFSETQ. Trimming took 4 bases from V and 13 from J, leaving 12 bases between them. CDR3 loop: CASSPGDSQFF. The CDR3 nucleotides are TGCGCCAGCAGCCCGGGGGACAGCCAGTTCTTC.

The V gene is TRBV2, the J gene TRBJ2-4; unclear D gene. Between the trimmed V and J ends, which lost 3 bases and 0 bases, there was a span of 9 bases. CDR1 is SNHLY and CDR2 is FYNNEI in the germline V gene. The CDR3 spans 15 residues. This chain's CDR3 is CASSEAVLAKNIQYF. The CDR3 bases are TGTGCCAGCAGTGAGGCGGTCCTAGCCAAAAACATTCAGTACTTC. The entire variable domain, with the rest obtained from reference TRBV2 and TRBJ2-4, is as follows: EPEVTQTPSHQVTQMGQEVILRCVPISNHLYFYWYRQILGQKVEFLVSFYNNEISEKSEIFDDQFSVERPDGSNFTLKIRSTKLEDSAMYFCASSEAVLAKNIQYFGAGTRLSVL.

On this clone itself: A read error may account for a junction end that differs from germline. This chain uses TRBV6-1 with TRBJ2-6; perhaps TRBD1 as D (5 bases). The CDR3 has 13 amino acids. Germline CDR1 reads MNHNS; CDR2 reads SASEGT. CDR3 bases: TGTGCCAGTAGGAGCTCTGGGGCCAACATCCTGACTTTC. Protein product: CASRSSGANILTF.

This chain connects TRBV6-6 to TRBJ2-3; D may be TRBD2 (5 bases). This CDR3 region has 13 residues. Per germline, CDR1 MNHNY and CDR2 SVGAGI (reference sequence). The V and J ends lost 6 bases and 5 bases respectively, with 12 bases between them. CDR3 in DNA: TGTGCCAGCAGCGACTACTTGGGAGATACGCAGTATTTT. It codes for CASSDYLGDTQYF.

For this clone: The same CDR3 also results from other DNA sequences found in this sample. This rearrangement joins TRBV19 to TRBJ1-1; TRBD1 matches 7 bases. J gave up 7 bases and V 0 bases, and 2 bases lay outside the gene matches. CDR1 and CDR2 (germline): LNHDA, SQIVND (reference sequence). The CDR3 length is 13 residues. The DNA of the CDR3 is TGTGCCAGTAGTATAGACCGGGACAGTGAAGCTTTCTTT. Amino acid sequence: CASSIDRDSEAFF.

V and J are TRBV12-5 and TRBJ2-3; D is possibly TRBD1 (5 bases). The germline V gene has CDR1 LGHNT and CDR2 FRNRAP. Deletions cut 0 bases from V and 4 bases from J, with 5 bases between. This CDR3 is built from 13 residues. The DNA of the CDR3 is TGTGCTAGTGGTTTGGTAGGGGCAGATACGCAGTATTTT. Protein product: CASGLVGADTQYF.

The DNA of the CDR3 is TGTGCCAGCAGCTTAGTTGCCGGGTCCGAGCAGTACTTC. This codes for CASSLVAGSEQYF. This sequence joins TRBV11-3 and TRBJ2-7; D ambiguous. The CDR3 totals 13 residues. Germline V gene lookup returns CDR1 SGHNT and CDR2 YENEEA. Trimming took off 1 base at V and 6 bases at J, with 10 bases between the two ends.

The rearrangement joins TRBV4-3 to TRBJ2-2; no firm D call. The CDR3 spans 16 residues. CDR1 and CDR2 from the germline V gene are LGHNA and YSLEER. The ends were cut back, 0 bases at V and 0 bases at J, with 8 bases in the middle. The CDR3 spells CASSQDRLSNTGELFF. DNA of the CDR3: TGCGCCAGCAGCCAAGATCGTCTATCGAACACCGGGGAGCTGTTTTTT.

As concerns this clone: Germline is not matched at one junction end, which may reflect a read error. This chain uses TRBV7-9 with TRBJ1-1; 9 nucleotides line up with TRBD1. Germline lookup yields CDR1 SEHNR and CDR2 FQNEAQ (reference sequence). The CDR3 has 15 amino acids. CDR3 protein: CSSSMDRGGRAEAFF. CDR3 coding DNA: TGTTCCAGCAGCATGGACAGGGGAGGAAGGGCTGAAGCTTTCTTT.

The chain uses TRBV10-3 and TRBJ2-4, with D maybe TRBD1 (7 bases). Germline CDR1 and CDR2: ENHRY and SYGVKD. The CDR3 is made up of 14 amino acids. Trimming took off 8 bases at V and 1 base at J, with 12 bases between the two ends. CDR3 DNA: TGTGCCATCGCGGCAGGGGGGGCCAAAAACATTCAGTACTTC. Its protein is CAIAAGGAKNIQYF.

The CDR3: CASNSPGTITTGELFF. In DNA, the CDR3 is TGTGCCAGCAACTCACCCGGGACTATCACAACCGGGGAGCTGTTTTTT. V gene TRBV28 combines with J gene TRBJ2-2, with 7 bases aligning to TRBD2. The V gene end was trimmed by 7 bases and the J gene end by 5 bases; junction bases not matched to a gene: 13. The CDR3 extends over 16 amino acids. Germline loops: CDR1 MDHEN, CDR2 SYDVKM.

The V and J genes are TRBV4-3 and TRBJ1-4; 8 bases map to TRBD1. The CDR3 spans 16 residues. The V gene end was trimmed by 0 bases and the J gene end by 7 bases; junction bases not matched to a gene: 7. CDR1 LGHNA and CDR2 YSLEER come from the germline V gene. For the CDR3, the DNA is TGCGCCAGCAGCCAAGAATTCGGACAGGGAGGTGAAAAACTGTTTTTT. It encodes CASSQEFGQGGEKLFF.

This clone was recorded once. The rearrangement joins TRBV4-3 to TRBJ2-5; D may be TRBD1 (5 bases). CDR3 size: 16 residues. V dropped 0 bases and J dropped 5 bases, with 16 bases sitting between them. CDR1 and CDR2 (germline): LGHNA, YSLEER. CDR3 sequence reads: CASSQDLGQGGETQYF. In nucleotides, the CDR3 is TGCGCCAGCAGCCAAGATTTGGGCCAGGGTGGTGAGACCCAGTACTTC.

The chain is built from TRBV9 and TRBJ2-1; 11 nucleotides line up with TRBD2. The trim removed 4 bases at V and 4 bases at J, leaving 7 bases unmatched. CDR3 length equals 16 residues. CDR1 and CDR2 (germline): SGDLS, YYNGEE. The CDR3 DNA reads as TGTGCCAGCAGCCCAACAGGGACTAGCGGTTACAATGAGCAGTTCTTC. Protein product: CASSPTGTSGYNEQFF.

The chain employs TRBV7-2 and TRBJ2-7; maybe TRBD2 (6 bases). Germline V lookup: CDR1 SGHTA, CDR2 FQGNSA. The CDR3 runs to 15 residues. V lost 1 base and J lost 2, with 12 bases in between. The CDR3 here is CASSLGSGGTYEQYF. The CDR3 DNA is TGTGCCAGCAGCTTAGGAAGCGGCGGGACCTACGAGCAGTACTTC. The variable domain in full, completed from reference TRBV7-2 and TRBJ2-7, reads GAGVSQSPSNKVTEKGKDVELRCDPISGHTALYWYRQSLGQGLEFLIYFQGNSAPDKSGLPSDRFSAERTGGSVSTLTIQRTQQEDSAVYLCASSLGSGGTYEQYFGPGTRLTVT.

This sequence joins TRBV27 and TRBJ1-5; D perhaps matches TRBD1 (5 bases). The germline V and J ends were trimmed by 2 bases and 0 bases, with 8 bases remaining between them. The CDR3 loop spans 15 amino acids. CDR1 and CDR2 (germline): MNHEY, SMNVEV (reference sequence). CDR3 DNA: TGTGCCAGCAGTTTAGACAGCTATAGCAATCAGCCCCAGCATTTT. Translating gives CASSLDSYSNQPQHF.

The rearrangement joins TRBV9 to TRBJ2-1; TRBD1 matches at 8 bases. V dropped 3 bases and J dropped 8; count of bases not matched to a gene: 10. Germline CDR1 is SGDLS and CDR2 is YYNGEE. The CDR3 runs 15 residues. CDR3 in amino acids: CASSAYPGGYDEQFF. DNA of the CDR3: TGTGCCAGCAGCGCCTATCCAGGGGGCTATGATGAGCAGTTCTTC.

This clone came up once. The gene calls are TRBV4-2 and TRBJ1-1; TRBD1 aligns across 9 bases. V lost 0 bases to trimming and J lost 3 bases; unmatched junction nucleotides: 8. This CDR3 region has 17 residues. CDR1 and CDR2 from the germline V gene are LGHNA and YNFKEQ. The CDR3 sequence: CASSQDYGGQGYTEAFF. CDR3 nucleotides: TGTGCCAGCAGCCAAGACTATGGCGGACAGGGGTACACTGAAGCTTTCTTT.

V and J are TRBV18 and TRBJ1-4, with a tentative D call TRBD1 (5 bases). V lost 4 bases and J lost 3, with 12 bases in between. This CDR3 is 15 amino acids long. CDR1 KGHSH and CDR2 LQKENI come from the germline V gene. The CDR3 protein is CASSLDSPANEKLFF. DNA of the CDR3: TGTGCCAGCTCACTAGACAGCCCAGCTAATGAAAAACTGTTTTTT.

This clone was counted a single time. The chain uses TRBV28 and TRBJ1-2, with a possible D match to TRBD1 (5 bases). CDR3 length equals 13 residues. The germline V and J ends were trimmed by 3 bases and 7 bases, with 12 bases remaining between them. From germline, CDR1 is MDHEN and CDR2 SYDVKM. The CDR3 region is CASSLAGIGGYTF. The DNA for the CDR3 is TGTGCCAGCAGTTTGGCAGGGATCGGTGGCTACACCTTC.

This sequence joins TRBV7-8 and TRBJ1-5; a possible D gene is TRBD1 (5 bases). V lost 4 bases to trimming and J lost 4 bases, with 8 bases between them. Germline assignment: CDR1 SGHVS and CDR2 FQNEAQ. This CDR3 is built from 13 residues. The CDR3 sequence: CASSSDRNQPQHF. For the CDR3, the DNA is TGTGCCAGCAGCTCAGACAGAAATCAGCCCCAGCATTTT.

The chain couples TRBV4-2 to TRBJ2-7; TRBD2 matches at 11 bases. CDR1 is LGHNA and CDR2 is YNFKEQ in the germline V gene. This CDR3 comprises 17 residues. The junction had 11 bases not matched to a gene; V was cut back by 4 bases and J by 3 bases. DNA of the CDR3: TGTGCCAGCAGCCTTCTGCGTAGCGGGAGGGCGGACTACGAGCAGTACTTC. This codes for CASSLLRSGRADYEQYF.